This TCR beta chain was profiled in a study of T cells in narcolepsy. The table came from immunoSEQ multiplex PCR; TCRdb's copy has only in-frame clones and leaves some out. The sample lists roughly 38,000 clones; roughly 84% were seen once. Input material: CD45RA- memory CD4+ T cells from PBMCs. This TCR derives from a human donor with narcolepsy.

The CDR3 is CASSFETGYNSPLHF. The CDR3 nucleotides read TGTGCCAGCAGCTTTGAAACAGGTTATAATTCACCCCTCCACTTT. V gene TRBV11-2 combines with J gene TRBJ1-6; the D gene is possibly TRBD1 (5 bases). Germline V gene lookup returns CDR1 SGHAT and CDR2 FQNNGV. The V end was cut by 3 bases, the J end by 4 bases, with 10 bases between. The CDR3 runs to 15 residues.